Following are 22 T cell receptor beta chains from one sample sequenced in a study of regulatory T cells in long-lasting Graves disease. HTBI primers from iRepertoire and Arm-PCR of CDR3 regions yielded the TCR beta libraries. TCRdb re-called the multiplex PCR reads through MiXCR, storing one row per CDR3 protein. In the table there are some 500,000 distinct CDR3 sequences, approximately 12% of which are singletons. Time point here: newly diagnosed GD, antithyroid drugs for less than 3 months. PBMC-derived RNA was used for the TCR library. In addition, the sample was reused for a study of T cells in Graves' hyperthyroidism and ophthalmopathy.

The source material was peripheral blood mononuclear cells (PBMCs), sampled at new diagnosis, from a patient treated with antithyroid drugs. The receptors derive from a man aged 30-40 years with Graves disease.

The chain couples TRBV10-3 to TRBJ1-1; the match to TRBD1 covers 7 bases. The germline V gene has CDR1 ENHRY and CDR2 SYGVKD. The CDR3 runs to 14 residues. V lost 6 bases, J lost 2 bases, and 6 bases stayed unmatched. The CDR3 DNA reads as TGTGCCATCAGGGGAGGGGGCGCCAACACTGAAGCTTTCTTT. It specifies CAIRGGGANTEAFF.

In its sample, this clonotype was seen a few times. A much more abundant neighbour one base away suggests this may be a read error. CDR3 in DNA: TGTGCCAGCAGTGAAGCAGGTCTCGCTATCGGGGAGCTGTCTTTT. This translates into CASSEAGLAIGELSF. The V and J genes are TRBV2 and TRBJ2-2, with D perhaps matching TRBD2 (5 bases). Germline V gene data show CDR1 as SNHLY and CDR2 as FYNNEI. The CDR3 contains 15 residues.

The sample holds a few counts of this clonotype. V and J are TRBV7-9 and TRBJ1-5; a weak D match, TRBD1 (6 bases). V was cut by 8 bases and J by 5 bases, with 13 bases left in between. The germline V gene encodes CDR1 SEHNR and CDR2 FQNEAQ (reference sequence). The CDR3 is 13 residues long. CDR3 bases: TGTGCCAGCGCGGGGGGCAGCCATCAGCCCCAGCATTTT. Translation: CASAGGSHQPQHF. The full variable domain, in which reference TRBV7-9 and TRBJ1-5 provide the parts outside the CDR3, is DTGVSQNPRHKITKRGQNVTFRCDPISEHNRLYWYRQTLGQGPEFLTYFQNEAQLEKSRLLSDRFSAERPKGSFSTLEIQRTEQGDSAMYLCASAGGSHQPQHFGDGTRLSIL.

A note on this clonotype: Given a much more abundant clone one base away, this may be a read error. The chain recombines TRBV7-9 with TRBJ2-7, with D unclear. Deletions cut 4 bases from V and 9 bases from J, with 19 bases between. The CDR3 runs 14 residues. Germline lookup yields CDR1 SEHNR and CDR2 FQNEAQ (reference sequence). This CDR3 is CASSSTNPPGGQYF. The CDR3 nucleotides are TGTGCCAGCAGCTCCACCAATCCACCCGGCGGGCAGTACTTC.

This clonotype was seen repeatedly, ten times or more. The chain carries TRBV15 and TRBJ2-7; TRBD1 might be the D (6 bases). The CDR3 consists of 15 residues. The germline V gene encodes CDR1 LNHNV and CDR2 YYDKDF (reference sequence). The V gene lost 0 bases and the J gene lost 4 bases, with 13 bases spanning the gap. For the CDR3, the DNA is TGTGCCACCAGCAGAGATCGAACAGGGATATACGAGCAGTACTTC. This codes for CATSRDRTGIYEQYF. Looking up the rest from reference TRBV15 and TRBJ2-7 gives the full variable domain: DAMVIQNPRYQVTQFGKPVTLSCSQTLNHNVMYWYQQKSSQAPKLLFHYYDKDFNNEADTPDNFQSRRPNTSFCFLDIRSPGLGDTAMYLCATSRDRTGIYEQYFGPGTRLTVT.

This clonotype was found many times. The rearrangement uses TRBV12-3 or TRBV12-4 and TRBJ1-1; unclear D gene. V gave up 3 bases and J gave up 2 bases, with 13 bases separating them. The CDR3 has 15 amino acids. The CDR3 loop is CASSFGLAANTEAFF. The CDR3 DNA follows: TGTGCCAGCAGTTTTGGACTCGCGGCTAACACTGAAGCTTTCTTT.

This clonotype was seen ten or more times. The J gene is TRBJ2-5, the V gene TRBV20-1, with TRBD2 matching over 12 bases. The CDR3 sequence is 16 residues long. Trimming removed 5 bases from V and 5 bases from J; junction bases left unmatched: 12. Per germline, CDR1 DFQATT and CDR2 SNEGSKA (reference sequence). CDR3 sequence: CSAGLAGNSQGETQYF. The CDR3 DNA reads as TGCAGTGCTGGACTAGCGGGAAATTCACAGGGGGAGACCCAGTACTTC.

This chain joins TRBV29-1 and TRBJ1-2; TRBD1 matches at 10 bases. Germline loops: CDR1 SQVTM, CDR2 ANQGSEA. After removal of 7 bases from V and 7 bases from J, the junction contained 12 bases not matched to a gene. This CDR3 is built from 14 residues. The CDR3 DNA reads TGCAGCGCTAAGTCCGGGACAGGGGAGTTTGGCTACACCTTC. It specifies CSAKSGTGEFGYTF.

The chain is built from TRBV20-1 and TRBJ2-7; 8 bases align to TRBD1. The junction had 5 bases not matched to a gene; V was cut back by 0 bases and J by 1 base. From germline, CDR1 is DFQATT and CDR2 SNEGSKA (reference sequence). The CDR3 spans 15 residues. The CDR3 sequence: CSARDQDRGSYEQYF. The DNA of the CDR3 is TGCAGTGCTAGAGATCAAGACAGGGGTTCCTACGAGCAGTACTTC.

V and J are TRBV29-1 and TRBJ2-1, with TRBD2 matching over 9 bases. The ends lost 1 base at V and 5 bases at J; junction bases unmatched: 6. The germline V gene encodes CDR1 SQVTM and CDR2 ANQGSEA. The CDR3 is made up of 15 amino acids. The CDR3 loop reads CSVEGLAGLNNEQFF. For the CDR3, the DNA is TGCAGCGTTGAAGGGCTAGCGGGACTCAACAATGAGCAGTTCTTC.

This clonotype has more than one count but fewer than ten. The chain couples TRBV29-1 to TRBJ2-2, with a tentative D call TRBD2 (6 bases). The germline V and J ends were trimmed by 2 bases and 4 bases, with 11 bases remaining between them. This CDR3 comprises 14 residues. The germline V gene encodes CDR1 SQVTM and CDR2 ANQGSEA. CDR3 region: CSVETGRGTGELFF. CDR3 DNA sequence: TGCAGCGTTGAAACCGGGAGAGGCACCGGGGAGCTGTTTTTT.

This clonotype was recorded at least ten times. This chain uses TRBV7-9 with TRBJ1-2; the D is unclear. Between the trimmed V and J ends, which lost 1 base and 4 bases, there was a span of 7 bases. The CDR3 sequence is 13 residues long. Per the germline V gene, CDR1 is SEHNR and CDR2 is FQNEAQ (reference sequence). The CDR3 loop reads CASSLGYGYGYTF. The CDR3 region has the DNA TGTGCCAGCAGCTTAGGCTATGGCTATGGCTACACCTTC.

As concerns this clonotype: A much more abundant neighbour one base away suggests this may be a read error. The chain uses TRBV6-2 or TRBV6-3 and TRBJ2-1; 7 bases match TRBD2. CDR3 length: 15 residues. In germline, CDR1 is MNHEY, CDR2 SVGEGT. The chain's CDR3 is CASRRGGSVYNGQFF. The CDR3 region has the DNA TGTGCCAGCAGGAGGGGCGGGAGTGTCTACAATGGGCAGTTCTTC.

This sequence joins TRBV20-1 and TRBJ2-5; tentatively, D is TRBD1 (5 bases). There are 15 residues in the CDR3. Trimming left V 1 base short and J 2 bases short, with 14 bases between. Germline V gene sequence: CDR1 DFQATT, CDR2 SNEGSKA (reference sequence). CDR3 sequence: CSARATGRIQETQYF. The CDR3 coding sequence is TGCAGTGCTAGAGCAACAGGACGAATTCAAGAGACCCAGTACTTC.

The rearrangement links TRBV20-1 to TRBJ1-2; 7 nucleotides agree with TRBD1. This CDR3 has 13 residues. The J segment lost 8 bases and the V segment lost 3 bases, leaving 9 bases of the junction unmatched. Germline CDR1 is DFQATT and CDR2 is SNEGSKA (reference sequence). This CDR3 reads CSASSPRQGGYTF. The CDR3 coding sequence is TGCAGTGCTAGTTCCCCCAGACAGGGCGGCTACACCTTC.

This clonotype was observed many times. The CDR3 nucleotides are TGTGCCAGCAGTGGACTAGCGGGAGGTACCGGGGAGCTGTTTTTT. As protein: CASSGLAGGTGELFF. V usage is TRBV28 and J usage is TRBJ2-2; TRBD2 matches 14 bases. The germline V gene has CDR1 MDHEN and CDR2 SYDVKM. The CDR3 totals 15 residues. Germline trimming cut 5 bases from V and 5 bases from J; bases unmatched to any gene: 1.

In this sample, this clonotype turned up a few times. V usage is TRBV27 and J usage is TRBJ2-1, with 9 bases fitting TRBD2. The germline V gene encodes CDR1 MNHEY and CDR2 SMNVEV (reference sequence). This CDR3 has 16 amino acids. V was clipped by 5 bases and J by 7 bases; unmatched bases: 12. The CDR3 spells CASSSFIWTSVNEQFF. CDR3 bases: TGTGCCAGCAGTAGCTTTATTTGGACTAGCGTTAATGAGCAGTTCTTC.

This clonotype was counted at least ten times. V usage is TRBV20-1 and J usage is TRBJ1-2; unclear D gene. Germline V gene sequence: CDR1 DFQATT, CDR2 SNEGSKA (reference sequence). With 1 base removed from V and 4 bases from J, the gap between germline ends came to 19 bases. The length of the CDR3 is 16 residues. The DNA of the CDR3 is TGCAGTGCTAGAGTCCCTCAATCCGGGTCTTCCTATGGCTACACCTTC. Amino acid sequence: CSARVPQSGSSYGYTF.

This CDR3 reads CSTVKPGQHTDTQYF. In DNA, the CDR3 is TGCAGTACTGTAAAACCGGGACAGCACACAGATACGCAGTATTTT. This chain joins TRBV20-1 and TRBJ2-3, with 7 bases that match TRBD1. The V gene's germline CDR1 is DFQATT and CDR2 SNEGSKA (reference sequence). This CDR3 has 15 residues. The V gene end was trimmed by 8 bases and the J gene end by 2 bases; junction bases not matched to a gene: 13.

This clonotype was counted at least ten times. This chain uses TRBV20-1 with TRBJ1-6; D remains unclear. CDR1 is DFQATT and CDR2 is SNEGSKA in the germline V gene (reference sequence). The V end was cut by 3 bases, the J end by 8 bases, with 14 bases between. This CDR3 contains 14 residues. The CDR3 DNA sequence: TGCAGTGCTAGCAAGGACCGCCTTCATTCACCCCTCCACTTT. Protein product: CSASKDRLHSPLHF.

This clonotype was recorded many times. CDR3 loop: CASSDDRGAYEQYF. In DNA form, the CDR3 reads TGTGCCAGCAGCGATGACAGGGGCGCCTACGAGCAGTACTTC. The V gene is TRBV6-1, the J gene TRBJ2-7; 8 bases are a match to TRBD1. V lost 6 bases, J lost 2 bases, and 6 bases stayed unmatched. The CDR3 runs to 14 residues. Germline loops: CDR1 MNHNS, CDR2 SASEGT.

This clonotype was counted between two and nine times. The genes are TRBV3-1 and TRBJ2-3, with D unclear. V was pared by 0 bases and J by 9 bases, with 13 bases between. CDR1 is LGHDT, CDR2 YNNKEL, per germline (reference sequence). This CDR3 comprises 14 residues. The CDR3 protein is CASSQDMSLGTQYF. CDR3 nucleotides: TGTGCCAGCAGCCAAGATATGAGTTTGGGGACGCAGTATTTT.